The 4 T cell receptor beta chains presented below share a single source sample, sequenced in a study of CD8 T cells in Susac syndrome (dated by TCRdb to about 2019). Library construction relied on the immunoSEQ multiplex PCR assay. RNA was extracted with the RNeasy kit and about 0.5 to 1 ug was reverse transcribed using random hexamers. TCRdb reprocessed the public reads (quality trimming at Q25 with fastp, clone calling with MiXCR) and kept in-frame beta chains. Identical CDR3 proteins give one entry, which carries the most common genes and DNA. The sample table records 95,000 to 150,000 distinct CDR3 sequences; just over 90% of these occur just once. The top ten hold approximately 0.29% of the sample. Material: CD8+ T cells from PBMCs. The receptors were gathered from a human donor with multiple sclerosis.

The V and J genes are TRBV11-1 and TRBJ2-1; 8 bases align to TRBD2. Germline V gene data show CDR1 as SGHAT and CDR2 as FQDESV (reference sequence). The CDR3 is 18 residues long. V trimming: 5 bases; J trimming: 0 bases; junction bases outside the gene matches: 12. The CDR3 spells CASSPLDRRGASYNEQFF. Here the CDR3 DNA reads TGTGCCAGCAGCCCGCTTGACAGGCGGGGGGCCTCCTACAATGAGCAGTTCTTC.

The chain recombines TRBV7-9 with TRBJ2-1; D may be TRBD1 (6 bases). In germline, CDR1 is SEHNR, CDR2 FQNEAQ (reference sequence). The CDR3 loop spans 13 amino acids. V was trimmed by 3 bases and J by 8 bases, leaving 11 bases between them. The CDR3 loop reads CASSFGGPDEQFF. As DNA, the CDR3 is TGTGCCAGCAGCTTTGGGGGCCCGGATGAGCAGTTCTTC.

This sequence joins TRBV27 and TRBJ2-3; D is unclear. This CDR3 is built from 13 residues. From germline, CDR1 is MNHEY and CDR2 SMNVEV (reference sequence). V was pared by 0 bases and J by 2 bases, with 3 bases between. CDR3 bases: TGTGCCAGCAGTTTATCTTCCACAGATACGCAGTATTTT. The encoded protein is CASSLSSTDTQYF.

The chain has TRBV27 and TRBJ1-4; 10 positions match TRBD1. Per the germline V gene, CDR1 is MNHEY and CDR2 is SMNVEV (reference sequence). The CDR3 covers 13 residues. Unmatched junction bases numbered 1, after V lost 8 bases and J lost 4 bases. The CDR3 nucleotides read TGTGCCAGCCGGGACAGGGGTAATGAAAAACTGTTTTTT. Translation: CASRDRGNEKLFF.